This entry lists 20 T cell receptor beta chains sequenced from one sample in a study of monozygotic twins with inflammatory bowel disease. TCRdb reprocessed the 5' RACE reads and keeps a single row for each CDR3 protein, giving no DNA. The sample totals 400,000 or so distinct CDR3 sequences; its top ten clones hold about 2.6%. Sequencing was performed on blood. The receptors originated from a human donor with ulcerative colitis or Crohn's disease, or a healthy co-twin of an affected twin (not recorded which).

The genes are TRBV15 and TRBJ1-2; TCRdb's assignment of TRBD1 cannot be checked, as there is no DNA. Germline V lookup: CDR1 LNHNV, CDR2 YYDKDF (reference sequence). This CDR3 is built from 17 residues. This CDR3 reads CATSHSYGNDRYYGYTF.

The chain recombines TRBV24-1 with TRBJ2-2. Germline-derived CDR1 and CDR2 are KGHDR and SFDVKD. CDR3 length: 14 residues. The CDR3 reads CATSDNLNTGELFF.

This chain uses TRBV3-1 with TRBJ2-5. The CDR3 runs 13 residues. CDR1 and CDR2 (germline): LGHDT, YNNKEL (reference sequence). The CDR3 is CASSQEVGETQYF.

This rearrangement joins TRBV2 to TRBJ1-1; TCRdb's D call, TRBD1, is unchecked because there is no DNA. The CDR3 contains 15 residues. The germline V gene has CDR1 SNHLY and CDR2 FYNNEI. The CDR3 here is CASSEQGRGNTEAFF.

The chain carries TRBV7-9 and TRBJ1-4. CDR1 and CDR2 (germline): SEHNR, FQNEAQ (reference sequence). The CDR3 covers 15 residues. The CDR3 loop reads CASSERLTGGEKLFF.

The chain combines TRBV6-5 with TRBJ2-5; with no DNA, the TCRdb D assignment of TRBD1 cannot be verified. Per the germline V gene, CDR1 is MNHEY and CDR2 is SVGAGI. This CDR3 is 12 amino acids long. The CDR3 loop is CASTEGGETQYF.

V is TRBV7-2 and J is TRBJ1-1. Germline V CDR1 and CDR2: SGHTA, FQGNSA. The CDR3 runs 13 residues. The chain's CDR3 is CASSLVGGSEAFF.

This chain joins TRBV5-1 and TRBJ2-2; TCRdb returns TRBD1, unconfirmable since there is no DNA. The length of the CDR3 is 17 residues. Germline CDR1 SGHRS, CDR2 YFSETQ. The CDR3 loop reads CASRPIPGVVDTGELFF.

The chain joins TRBV3-1 to TRBJ2-7; the D call from TCRdb, TRBD2, cannot be confirmed without DNA. The length of the CDR3 is 16 residues. Looked up from germline, CDR1 is LGHDT and CDR2 is YNNKEL (reference sequence). The CDR3 loop is CASSQGEKTSSYEQYF.

This sequence joins TRBV5-1 and TRBJ2-7; TCRdb outputs TRBD1, but without DNA this stays unchecked. Germline V gene data show CDR1 as SGHRS and CDR2 as YFSETQ. The CDR3 is made up of 15 amino acids. CDR3 protein: CASSLYRDRGYEQYF.

The V and J genes are TRBV27 and TRBJ2-3; no DNA is available, so the TRBD2 call from TCRdb remains unchecked. This CDR3 is 15 amino acids long. CDR1 is MNHEY, CDR2 SMNVEV, per germline (reference sequence). This CDR3 is CASSLLASRTDTQYF.

V and J are TRBV6-2 or TRBV6-3 and TRBJ2-3; TCRdb outputs TRBD1, but without DNA this stays unchecked. The length of the CDR3 is 16 residues. From germline, CDR1 is MNHEY and CDR2 SVGEGT. The CDR3 loop is CASSQTDRYRGDTRYF.

The V gene is TRBV20-1, the J gene TRBJ2-1. In germline, CDR1 is DFQATT, CDR2 SNEGSKA (reference sequence). The CDR3 is made up of 15 amino acids. This chain's CDR3 is CSARDLLSSYNEQFF.

The rearrangement uses TRBV20-1 and TRBJ2-7; the TCRdb call, TRBD1, lacks DNA for checking. The length of the CDR3 is 19 residues. Germline V lookup: CDR1 DFQATT, CDR2 SNEGSKA (reference sequence). CDR3 region: CSARVGGRRTGPSSYEQYF.

The chain joins TRBV5-6 to TRBJ1-1. The CDR3 consists of 13 residues. Per the germline V gene, CDR1 is SGHDT and CDR2 is YYEEEE. CDR3 sequence: CASSPVDATEAFF.

J is TRBJ2-7 and V is TRBV18; TCRdb calls TRBD1, which cannot be checked without DNA. The germline gives CDR1 KGHSH, CDR2 LQKENI. There are 15 residues in the CDR3. The CDR3 sequence is CASSLRQGQRYEQYF.

This chain links TRBV6-2 or TRBV6-3 with TRBJ2-1. Germline assignment: CDR1 MNHEY and CDR2 SVGEGT. This CDR3 is built from 12 residues. CDR3: CASSYSMYEQFF.

V and J are TRBV7-2 and TRBJ2-1; TCRdb designates TRBD2, a call that cannot be tested without DNA. Germline CDR1 reads SGHTA; CDR2 reads FQGNSA. CDR3 length equals 14 residues. The CDR3 loop reads CASRGLAGVNEQFF.

The V call is TRBV7-8, the J call TRBJ1-1; checking the TCRdb D call of TRBD1 is not possible without DNA. This CDR3 spans 15 amino acids. Per germline, CDR1 SGHVS and CDR2 FQNEAQ. CDR3 protein: CASSRIRRGLSEAFF. Full variable domain (rest looked up from reference TRBV7-8 and TRBJ1-1): GAGVSQSPRYKVAKRGQDVALRCDPISGHVSLFWYQQALGQGPEFLTYFQNEAQLDKSGLPSDRFFAERPEGSVSTLKIQRTQQEDSAVYLCASSRIRRGLSEAFFGQGTRLTVV.

The chain couples TRBV29-1 to TRBJ2-3; TCRdb's D call of TRBD2 is untestable without DNA. Germline CDR1 SQVTM, CDR2 ANQGSEA. CDR3 length equals 17 residues. The CDR3 sequence: CSVEHWDDGRATDTQYF.